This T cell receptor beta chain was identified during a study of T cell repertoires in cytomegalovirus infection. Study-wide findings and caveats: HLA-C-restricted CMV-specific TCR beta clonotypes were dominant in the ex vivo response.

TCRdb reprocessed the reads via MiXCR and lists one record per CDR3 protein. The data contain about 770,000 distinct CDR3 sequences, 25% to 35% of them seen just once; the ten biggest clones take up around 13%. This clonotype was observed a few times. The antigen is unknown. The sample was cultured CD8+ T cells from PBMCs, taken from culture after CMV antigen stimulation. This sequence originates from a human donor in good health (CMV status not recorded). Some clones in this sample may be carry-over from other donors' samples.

The CDR3 is CASSREGQGDYEQYF. The CDR3 DNA sequence: TGTGCCAGCAGCCGCGAGGGACAGGGGGACTACGAGCAGTACTTC. The chain employs TRBV5-4 and TRBJ2-7, with 11 bases lining up with TRBD1. Germline CDR1 and CDR2: SGHNT and YYREEE (reference sequence). J gave up 3 bases and V 4 bases, and 6 bases lay outside the gene matches. The CDR3 length is 15 residues.